This T cell receptor (beta chain) comes out of a study of shared clonotypes between healthy human individuals. Study-wide results and limits: In a few donors, about 5% of naive CD4 clonotypes appeared in common. Among non-shared clonotypes, generation probabilities were lower than among those shared by all four donors.

In the original analysis: Quality scores were absent from the junction-only immunoSEQ sequences, so filtering differed. TCRdb's copy holds only in-frame clones and misses some; the assay was immunoSEQ multiplex PCR. From that table come the V and J calls and clone size; the DNA was used to work out D and trimming. The sample records approximately 1.1 million clones, around 78% being singletons. Trimming cost V 5 bases and J 7 bases, with 11 bases left between them. The CDR3 has 13 amino acids. The germline V gene has CDR1 SGHTA and CDR2 FQGTGA. To note about this clone: Antigen: not known.

The rearrangement joins TRBV7-3 to TRBJ2-2; D possibly corresponds to TRBD1 (6 bases). Material: memory CD4+ T cells from PBMCs. Subset indicated: CD45RA-negative fraction. This sequence originates from a man between 18 and 29 years old in good health. Some clones in this sample may be carry-over from other donors' samples. The CDR3 spells CASSAQGGGELFF. The CDR3 DNA is TGTGCCAGCAGCGCCCAAGGGGGCGGGGAGCTGTTTTTT.